This T cell receptor beta chain was recorded in a study of blood T cell repertoires in COVID-19. The protocol was immunoSEQ multiplex PCR, while the TCRdb copy is restricted to in-frame clones and leaves out a portion. The sample lists over 350,000 clones, approximately 91% seen once, with just over 0.85% in the top ten. This CDR3 has 14 residues. CDR1 KGHSH and CDR2 LQKENI come from the germline V gene. V lost 2 bases to trimming and J lost 5 bases, with 10 bases between them. The gene calls are TRBV18 and TRBJ2-4; perhaps TRBD2 as D (5 bases). Sequenced sample: PBMCs or T cells enriched from blood (not recorded which). This TCR was sampled from a woman aged 40 to 50 who had been exposed to COVID-19. The CDR3 sequence: CASSPGRTENIQYF. DNA for the CDR3: TGTGCCAGCTCACCAGGCAGGACTGAAAACATTCAGTACTTC. The full variable domain, completed using reference TRBV18 and TRBJ2-4, is NAGVMQNPRHLVRRRGQEARLRCSPMKGHSHVYWYRQLPEEGLKFMVYLQKENIIDESGMPKERFSAEFPKEGPSILRIQQVVRGDSAAYFCASSPGRTENIQYFGAGTRLSVL.